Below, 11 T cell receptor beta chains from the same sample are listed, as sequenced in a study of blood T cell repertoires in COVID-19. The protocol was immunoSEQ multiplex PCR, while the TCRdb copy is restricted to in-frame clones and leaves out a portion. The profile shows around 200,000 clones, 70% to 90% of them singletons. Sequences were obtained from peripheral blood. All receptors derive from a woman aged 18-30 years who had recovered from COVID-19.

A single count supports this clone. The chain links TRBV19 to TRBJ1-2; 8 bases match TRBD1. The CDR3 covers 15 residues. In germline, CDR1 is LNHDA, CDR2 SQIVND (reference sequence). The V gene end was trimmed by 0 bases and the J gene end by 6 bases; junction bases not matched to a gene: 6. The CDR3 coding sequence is TGTGCCAGTAGTATAGAACGGACAGGGTTGGATGGCTACACCTTC. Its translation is CASSIERTGLDGYTF.

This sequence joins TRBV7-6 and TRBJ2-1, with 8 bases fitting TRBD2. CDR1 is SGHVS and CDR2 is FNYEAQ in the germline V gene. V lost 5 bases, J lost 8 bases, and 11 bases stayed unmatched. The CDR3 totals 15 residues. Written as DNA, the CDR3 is TGTGCCAGCAGCGTGACTAGCGATCTATTGGATGAGCAGTTCTTC. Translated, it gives CASSVTSDLLDEQFF. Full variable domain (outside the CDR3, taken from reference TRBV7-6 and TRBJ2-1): GAGVSQSPRYKVTKRGQDVALRCDPISGHVSLYWYRQALGQGPEFLTYFNYEAQQDKSGLPNDRFSAERPEGSISTLTIQRTEQRDSAMYRCASSVTSDLLDEQFFGPGTRLTVL.

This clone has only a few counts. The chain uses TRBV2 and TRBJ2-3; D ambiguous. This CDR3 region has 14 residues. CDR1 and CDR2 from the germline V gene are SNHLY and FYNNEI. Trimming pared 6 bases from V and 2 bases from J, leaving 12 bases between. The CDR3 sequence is CASSSHLPTDTQYF. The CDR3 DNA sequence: TGTGCCAGCAGCTCACACCTTCCCACAGATACGCAGTATTTT. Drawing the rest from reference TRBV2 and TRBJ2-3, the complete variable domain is EPEVTQTPSHQVTQMGQEVILRCVPISNHLYFYWYRQILGQKVEFLVSFYNNEISEKSEIFDDQFSVERPDGSNFTLKIRSTKLEDSAMYFCASSSHLPTDTQYFGPGTRLTVL.

In nucleotides, the CDR3 is TGTGCCAGTGCCTCTACAGGTCGCTCCTACGAGCAGTACTTC. Protein sequence: CASASTGRSYEQYF. The chain has TRBV19 and TRBJ2-7, with a weak D call TRBD1 (5 bases). Per the germline V gene, CDR1 is LNHDA and CDR2 is SQIVND (reference sequence). V lost 8 bases, J lost 0 bases, and 14 bases lay in between. The CDR3 sequence is 14 residues long.

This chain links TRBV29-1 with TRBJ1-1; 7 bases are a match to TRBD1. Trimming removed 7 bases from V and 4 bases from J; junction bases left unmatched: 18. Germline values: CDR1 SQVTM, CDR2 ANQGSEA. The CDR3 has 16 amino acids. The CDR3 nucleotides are TGCAGCGCCGACAGGGTTGGAGTCAACCCCCCCACTGAAGCTTTCTTT. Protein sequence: CSADRVGVNPPTEAFF.

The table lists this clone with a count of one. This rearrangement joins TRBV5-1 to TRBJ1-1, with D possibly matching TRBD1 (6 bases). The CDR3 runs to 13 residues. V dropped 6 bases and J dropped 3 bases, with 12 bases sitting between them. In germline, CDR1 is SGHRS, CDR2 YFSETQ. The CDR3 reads CASMGAGDTEAFF. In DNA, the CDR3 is TGCGCCAGCATGGGGGCCGGGGACACTGAAGCTTTCTTT.

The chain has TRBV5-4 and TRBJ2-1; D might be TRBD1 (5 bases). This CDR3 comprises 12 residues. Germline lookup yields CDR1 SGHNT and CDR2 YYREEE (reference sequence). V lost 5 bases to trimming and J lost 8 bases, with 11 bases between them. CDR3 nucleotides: TGTGCCAGCAGTGATTGGGGCTATGAGCAGTTCTTC. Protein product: CASSDWGYEQFF.

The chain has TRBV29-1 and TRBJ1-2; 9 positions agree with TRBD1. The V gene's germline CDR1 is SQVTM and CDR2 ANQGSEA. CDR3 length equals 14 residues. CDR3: CGLRDRASLYGYTF. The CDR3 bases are TGCGGATTGCGGGACAGGGCCTCATTATATGGCTACACCTTC.

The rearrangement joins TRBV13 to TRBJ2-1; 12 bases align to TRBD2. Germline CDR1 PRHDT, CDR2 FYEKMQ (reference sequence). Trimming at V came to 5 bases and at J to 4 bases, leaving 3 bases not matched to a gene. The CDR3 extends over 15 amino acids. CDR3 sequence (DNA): TGTGCCAGCAGCCCAGGGACTAGCGGGTACAATGAGCAGTTCTTC. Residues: CASSPGTSGYNEQFF.

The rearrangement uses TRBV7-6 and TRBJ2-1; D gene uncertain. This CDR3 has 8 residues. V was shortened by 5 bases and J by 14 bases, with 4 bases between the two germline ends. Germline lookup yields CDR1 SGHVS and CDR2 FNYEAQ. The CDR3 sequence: CASSEEFF. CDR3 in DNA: TGTGCCAGCAGCGAGGAGTTCTTC.

CDR3 in amino acids: CAWQQGTGSNQPQHF. DNA for the CDR3: TGTGCCTGGCAACAGGGGACGGGAAGCAATCAGCCCCAGCATTTT. J is TRBJ1-5 and V is TRBV30, with TRBD1 matching over 7 bases. This CDR3 has 15 amino acids. V was pared by 5 bases and J by 1 base, with 8 bases of the junction left unmatched. Germline lookup yields CDR1 GTSNPN and CDR2 SVGIG (reference sequence).